The 26 T cell receptor beta chains given below trace back to one sample, sequenced in a study of T cells in pancreatic ductal adenocarcinoma. Only in-frame clones appear in the TCRdb table, and some are missing; sequencing was by immunoSEQ multiplex PCR. The sample lists over 100,000 clones; roughly 96% were seen once. Selected pancreatic ductal adenocarcinoma patients had undergone surgery without neoadjuvant therapy. The sequencing sample was made of PBMCs. The receptors shown here come from a human donor with pancreatic ductal adenocarcinoma.

There are a few counts of this clone. This chain links TRBV2 with TRBJ1-2, with 7 nucleotides matching TRBD1. Germline V gene sequence: CDR1 SNHLY, CDR2 FYNNEI. Trimming removed 8 bases from V and 3 bases from J; junction bases left unmatched: 3. This CDR3 comprises 12 residues. CDR3 protein: CASRQGDYGYTF. The CDR3, as DNA: TGTGCCAGCCGACAGGGTGACTATGGCTACACCTTC. Combining the CDR3 with reference TRBV2 and TRBJ1-2 gives the whole variable domain EPEVTQTPSHQVTQMGQEVILRCVPISNHLYFYWYRQILGQKVEFLVSFYNNEISEKSEIFDDQFSVERPDGSNFTLKIRSTKLEDSAMYFCASRQGDYGYTFGSGTRLTVV.

This clone was counted a single time. V is TRBV19 and J is TRBJ1-5; tentative D call: TRBD1 (5 bases). The CDR3 length is 15 residues. The V gene lost 5 bases and the J gene lost 6 bases, with 17 bases spanning the gap. Germline assignment: CDR1 LNHDA and CDR2 SQIVND (reference sequence). The CDR3 nucleotides read TGTGCCAGTAGTTCTTCCTCCAGGGAAACTCAGCCCCAGCATTTT. Its protein product is CASSSSSRETQPQHF.

The V call is TRBV7-2, the J call TRBJ2-7, with 7 bases matching TRBD1. V shed 5 bases and J 0 bases; nucleotides not matched to a gene: 4. This CDR3 spans 14 amino acids. Germline V lookup: CDR1 SGHTA, CDR2 FQGNSA. CDR3 bases: TGTGCCAGCAGCCCCCGACAGGGCTCCTACGAGCAGTACTTC. Its translation: CASSPRQGSYEQYF.

The chain uses TRBV7-3 and TRBJ1-1; TRBD1 might be the D (5 bases). V was trimmed by 3 bases and J by 6 bases, leaving 14 bases between them. The germline gives CDR1 SGHTA, CDR2 FQGTGA. The CDR3 totals 14 residues. The chain's CDR3 is CASSLGGLLSEAFF. The CDR3 nucleotides are TGTGCCAGCAGCTTGGGGGGTTTACTCTCTGAAGCTTTCTTT.

The V call is TRBV18, the J call TRBJ2-1, with 10 nucleotides matching TRBD2. CDR3 length: 18 residues. The ends lost 3 bases at V and 1 base at J; junction bases unmatched: 9. In germline, CDR1 is KGHSH, CDR2 LQKENI. CDR3 loop: CASSPSGLAGESYNEQFF. Here the CDR3 DNA reads TGTGCCAGCTCACCGAGCGGGCTAGCGGGAGAATCCTACAATGAGCAGTTCTTC. Full variable domain (remainder filled in from reference TRBV18 and TRBJ2-1): NAGVMQNPRHLVRRRGQEARLRCSPMKGHSHVYWYRQLPEEGLKFMVYLQKENIIDESGMPKERFSAEFPKEGPSILRIQQVVRGDSAAYFCASSPSGLAGESYNEQFFGPGTRLTVL.

The rearrangement joins TRBV7-9 to TRBJ2-1; D is ambiguous. V lost 2 bases and J 5 bases, leaving 16 bases between the germline ends. This CDR3 has 16 amino acids. Germline lookup yields CDR1 SEHNR and CDR2 FQNEAQ (reference sequence). The DNA for the CDR3 is TGTGCCAGCAGCTTAAGTCCGTCACTGAACCACAATGAGCAGTTCTTC. Translated, it gives CASSLSPSLNHNEQFF.

The rearrangement uses TRBV7-8 and TRBJ2-7; TRBD2 agrees at 7 bases. The CDR3 is 15 residues long. V lost 1 base, J lost 2 bases, and 5 bases stayed unmatched. Germline lookup yields CDR1 SGHVS and CDR2 FQNEAQ. The CDR3 sequence is CASSLGVGGTYEQYF. The CDR3 DNA follows: TGTGCCAGCAGCTTAGGGGTGGGAGGGACCTACGAGCAGTACTTC.

V usage is TRBV7-9 and J usage is TRBJ1-4; D may be TRBD1 (5 bases). Germline V gene sequence: CDR1 SEHNR, CDR2 FQNEAQ (reference sequence). Trimming stripped 5 bases from V and 0 bases from J, with 16 bases between. This CDR3 region has 17 residues. The CDR3 DNA reads TGTGCCAGCAGCCTCGCGTTGGGGACTGCAACTAATGAAAAACTGTTTTTT. Translation gives CASSLALGTATNEKLFF. Full variable domain (outside the CDR3, taken from reference TRBV7-9 and TRBJ1-4): DTGVSQNPRHKITKRGQNVTFRCDPISEHNRLYWYRQTLGQGPEFLTYFQNEAQLEKSRLLSDRFSAERPKGSFSTLEIQRTEQGDSAMYLCASSLALGTATNEKLFFGSGTQLSVL.

The gene calls are TRBV10-3 and TRBJ1-2; 7 bases are a match to TRBD1. The germline V gene encodes CDR1 ENHRY and CDR2 SYGVKD. CDR3 length equals 14 residues. J gave up 6 bases and V 0 bases, and 4 bases lay outside the gene matches. The chain's CDR3 is CAISESEGAHGYTF. As DNA, the CDR3 is TGTGCCATCAGTGAGTCAGAGGGGGCGCATGGCTACACCTTC.

The rearrangement joins TRBV29-1 to TRBJ1-2; D is perhaps TRBD1 (6 bases). The CDR3 is 11 amino acids. From germline, CDR1 is SQVTM and CDR2 ANQGSEA. Deletions cut 7 bases from V and 2 bases from J, with 8 bases between. As DNA, the CDR3 is TGCAGCGCGACAGGCAACTATGGCTACACCTTC. Translating it yields CSATGNYGYTF.

The V call is TRBV4-3, the J call TRBJ2-7; 9 bases agree with TRBD1. CDR3 size: 14 residues. V trimming: 4 bases; J trimming: 4 bases; junction bases outside the gene matches: 5. Germline V gene sequence: CDR1 LGHNA, CDR2 YSLEER. The CDR3 region has the DNA TGCGCCAGCAGCCTATACGGACAGGGGTACGAGCAGTACTTC. Protein: CASSLYGQGYEQYF.

The genes are TRBV10-1 and TRBJ2-3, with D tentatively TRBD2 (6 bases). The CDR3 length is 14 residues. From germline, CDR1 is WNHNN and CDR2 SYGVQD (reference sequence). Trimming removed 4 bases from V and 2 bases from J, with 10 bases in between. DNA of the CDR3: TGCGCCAGCAGTGGAGGAGGGGACACAGATACGCAGTATTTT. This codes for CASSGGGDTDTQYF.

In DNA form, the CDR3 reads TGCAGCGCTGCTGCCCGGGACAGCAGAGAGCAGTACTTC. Translating gives CSAAARDSREQYF. J is TRBJ2-7 and V is TRBV29-1, with TRBD1 matching over 7 bases. The trim removed 7 bases at V and 7 bases at J, leaving 13 bases unmatched. The germline gives CDR1 SQVTM, CDR2 ANQGSEA. This CDR3 is built from 13 residues.

The chain joins TRBV19 to TRBJ2-1; TRBD1 matches at 7 bases. Germline V lookup: CDR1 LNHDA, CDR2 SQIVND (reference sequence). This CDR3 comprises 14 residues. The V segment lost 4 bases and the J segment 7 bases; nucleotides outside the gene matches: 7. The CDR3 DNA is TGTGCCAGTAGTACAGGGGGACGAGGGAATGAGCAGTTCTTC. Protein: CASSTGGRGNEQFF.

The chain couples TRBV28 to TRBJ1-3; D remains unclear. Germline V CDR1 and CDR2: MDHEN, SYDVKM. Trimming stripped 7 bases from V and 2 bases from J, with 12 bases between. The CDR3 covers 14 residues. CDR3 DNA sequence: TGTGCCAGCATCGTGGGGAGCGCTGGAAACACCATATATTTT. Its protein is CASIVGSAGNTIYF.

This clone was seen a few times. In nucleotides, the CDR3 is TGTGCCAGCAGCTCCATACTAGCGGGAGTCGGAGAGCAGTACTTC. Translating gives CASSSILAGVGEQYF. V is TRBV4-2 and J is TRBJ2-7; the match to TRBD2 covers 11 bases. Germline lookup yields CDR1 LGHNA and CDR2 YNFKEQ. V dropped 5 bases and J dropped 7; count of bases not matched to a gene: 10. The CDR3 is 15 amino acids.

This clone was counted between two and nine times. This chain links TRBV7-6 with TRBJ1-4, with a possible D match to TRBD1 (6 bases). This CDR3 has 14 residues. V gave up 2 bases and J gave up 8 bases, with 12 bases separating them. Germline-derived CDR1 and CDR2 are SGHVS and FNYEAQ. CDR3 residues: CASSLTGQGEKLFF. As DNA, the CDR3 is TGTGCCAGCAGCTTAACAGGGCAGGGGGAAAAACTGTTTTTT.

The chain carries TRBV19 and TRBJ1-2, with 8 bases aligning to TRBD1. Germline V lookup: CDR1 LNHDA, CDR2 SQIVND (reference sequence). The CDR3 extends over 14 amino acids. V gave up 5 bases and J gave up 3 bases; unmatched junction bases: 5. CDR3 amino acids: CASSLTTGDYGYTF. In DNA, the CDR3 is TGTGCCAGTAGTTTGACGACAGGGGACTATGGCTACACCTTC.

This chain uses TRBV6-1 with TRBJ1-2; 7 bases match TRBD1. Looked up from germline, CDR1 is MNHNS and CDR2 is SASEGT. J gave up 2 bases and V 7 bases, and 4 bases lay outside the gene matches. CDR3 length: 13 residues. In nucleotides, the CDR3 is TGTGCCAGCATCCCGGGACAGAACTATGGCTACACCTTC. As protein: CASIPGQNYGYTF.

This chain joins TRBV10-3 and TRBJ2-7, with 9 bases fitting TRBD2. The V segment lost 5 bases and the J segment 0 bases; nucleotides outside the gene matches: 8. The CDR3 loop spans 16 amino acids. Germline CDR1 is ENHRY and CDR2 is SYGVKD. CDR3 region: CAISSSGSPSSYEQYF. CDR3 sequence (DNA): TGTGCCATCAGTAGTAGCGGGAGCCCTAGCTCCTACGAGCAGTACTTC.

CDR3 region: CASSEGSLWLAVKGTDTQYF. In DNA form, the CDR3 reads TGTGCCAGCAGTGAGGGTTCACTTTGGCTAGCGGTAAAAGGCACAGATACGCAGTATTTT. The V and J genes are TRBV6-1 and TRBJ2-3; 7 nucleotides align to TRBD2. The CDR3 loop spans 20 amino acids. Germline CDR1 is MNHNS and CDR2 is SASEGT. Trimming removed 3 bases from V and 1 base from J; junction bases left unmatched: 19.

The gene calls are TRBV5-1 and TRBJ2-5, with D perhaps TRBD2 (6 bases). The germline gives CDR1 SGHRS, CDR2 YFSETQ. V gave up 0 bases and J gave up 3 bases, with 9 bases separating them. The CDR3 length is 14 residues. The CDR3 reads CASSLVAAEETQYF. As DNA, the CDR3 is TGCGCCAGCAGCTTGGTAGCGGCGGAAGAGACCCAGTACTTC.

The V and J genes are TRBV6-5 and TRBJ2-3, with D possibly matching TRBD2 (5 bases). V lost 6 bases and J lost 4, with 11 bases in between. This CDR3 is 13 amino acids long. Germline V gene lookup returns CDR1 MNHEY and CDR2 SVGAGI. CDR3 DNA: TGTGCCAGCAGGAGGGAAAGGTCAGATACGCAGTATTTT. Protein product: CASRRERSDTQYF.

V usage is TRBV21-1 and J usage is TRBJ2-2; the table's D call TRBD2 went unverified against the DNA. TRBV21-1 is given as a pseudogene. CDR3 size: 18 residues. The CDR3 DNA reads TGTGCCAGCAGCCCTCCCGGGACTTCCCTACCTTACACCGGGGAGCTGTTTTTT. Encoded protein: CASSPPGTSLPYTGELFF.

The CDR3 DNA is TGTGCCAGTGGACAGGGATCAACTAATGAAAAACTGTTTTTT. Amino acids: CASGQGSTNEKLFF. The rearrangement joins TRBV7-9 to TRBJ1-4; 8 bases line up with TRBD1. Losses at the gene ends were 9 bases for V and 0 bases for J; bases not matched to a gene: 3. The CDR3 sequence is 14 residues long. Per the germline V gene, CDR1 is SEHNR and CDR2 is FQNEAQ (reference sequence).

A single count supports this clone. This chain links TRBV6-5 with TRBJ2-7; 10 positions agree with TRBD1. The CDR3 length is 14 residues. Germline trimming cut 6 bases from V and 3 bases from J; bases unmatched to any gene: 5. Germline V gives CDR1 MNHEY, CDR2 SVGAGI. This chain's CDR3 is CASRLRDRGYEQYF. CDR3 bases: TGTGCCAGCAGACTCCGGGACAGGGGCTACGAGCAGTACTTC.